The rows below give T cell receptor beta chains drawn from one sample of a study of T-cell memory formation after mild COVID-19. TCRdb re-analysed the 5' RACE reads in MiXCR, keeping a single row per CDR3 protein. The repertoire holds some 150,000 distinct CDR3 sequences, with approximately 6% as singletons. The sequenced sample consisted of PBMCs or a T cell subset sorted from them (not recorded which). These receptors were obtained from an adult woman who had mild COVID-19 (a few samples of this study predate the infection). Cell type and time point are not known. The CDR3 runs from the conserved cysteine through the conserved F or W. The D gene is left open where the match is weak. Clone size is shown for a subset of rows, as once, few, many or a class of expanded clone.

D: NA; size: many; J: TRBJ2-1; V: TRBV13; DNA: TGTGCCAGCAGCCGTACCGGGATTACATTTTCGGAGAGCTCCTACAATGAGCAGTTCTTC; CDR3: CASSRTGITFSESSYNEQFF
D: NA; size: few; J: TRBJ1-3; V: TRBV10-3; DNA: TGTGCCATCAGAAGACAGATACGTGGCTCTGGAAACACCATATATTTT; CDR3: CAIRRQIRGSGNTIYF
D: NA; size: NA; J: TRBJ2-1; V: TRBV10-3; DNA: TGTGCCATCAGTGGGGATGGCGGGGTAGTAGGGTCCTACAATGAGCAGTTCTTC; CDR3: CAISGDGGVVGSYNEQFF
D: NA; size: few; J: TRBJ2-1; V: TRBV9; DNA: TGTGCCAGCAGCGTAGTCCAGGGTCCGGACAATGAGCAGTTCTTC; CDR3: CASSVVQGPDNEQFF
D: TRBD2; size: NA; J: TRBJ2-3; V: TRBV5-1; DNA: TGCGCCAGCGGAGAGCGGGGGAGCACAGATACGCAGTATTTT; CDR3: CASGERGSTDTQYF
D: NA; size: many; J: TRBJ1-1; V: TRBV19; DNA: TGTGCCAGTAGTATAGATGAGACAAGAAACACTGAAGCTTTCTTT; CDR3: CASSIDETRNTEAFF
D: NA; size: many; J: TRBJ2-4; V: TRBV21-1; DNA: TGTGCCAGCAGCAAAGAAAAGGGACAGGGGGCGTCTGAGACCTGGCGCAAAAACATTCAGTACTTC; CDR3: CASSKEKGQGASETWRKNIQYF
D: TRBD1; size: many; J: TRBJ2-2; V: TRBV5-1; DNA: TGCGCCAGCATGTCAGGGGGCGCGGGTTACACCGGGGAGCTGTTTTTT; CDR3: CASMSGGAGYTGELFF
D: NA; size: few; J: TRBJ2-7; V: TRBV11-1; DNA: TGTGCCAGCAGCCCCTCCCCACCACAGTCCTACGAGCAGTACTTC; CDR3: CASSPSPPQSYEQYF
D: NA; size: few; J: TRBJ1-5; V: TRBV5-6; DNA: TGTGCCAGCAGCCCGGGGTGGGATCAGCCCCAGCATTTT; CDR3: CASSPGWDQPQHF
D: NA; size: many; J: TRBJ2-3; V: TRBV4-1; DNA: TGCGCCAGCAGCGAAGCCCGAAGTTGGGTTAGCCCAGATACGCAGTATTTT; CDR3: CASSEARSWVSPDTQYF
D: TRBD1; size: many; J: TRBJ2-1; V: TRBV5-1; DNA: TGCGCCAGCAGCGGGGGGACAGGTTACAATGAGCAGTTCTTC; CDR3: CASSGGTGYNEQFF
D: NA; size: many; J: TRBJ2-6; V: TRBV7-9; DNA: TGTGCCAGCAGCGGGACAACCCGCTCTGGGGCCAACGTCCTGACTTTC; CDR3: CASSGTTRSGANVLTF
D: NA; size: many; J: TRBJ1-1; V: TRBV7-2; DNA: TGTGCCAGCAGCTTAGCGGGAGTGGTGGGGGCAGGCACTGAAGCTTTCTTT; CDR3: CASSLAGVVGAGTEAFF
D: NA; size: many; J: TRBJ2-5; V: TRBV12-3/TRBV12-4; DNA: TGTGCCAGCAGTTTCTATCGAGCGGAGACCCAGTACTTC; CDR3: CASSFYRAETQYF
D: TRBD1; size: few; J: TRBJ1-4; V: TRBV7-2; DNA: TGTGCCAGCAGCCGCGTCAGGGGGCAGGGTAATGAAAAACTGTTTTTT; CDR3: CASSRVRGQGNEKLFF
D: NA; size: many; J: TRBJ1-2; V: TRBV7-2; DNA: TGTGCCAGCAGCTCCTACAGGGAGACAAACTATGGCTACACCTTC; CDR3: CASSSYRETNYGYTF
D: NA; size: many; J: TRBJ2-7; V: TRBV7-3; DNA: TGTGCCAGCAGCTTAACAGGGGCAGTGAGCTCCTACGAGCAGTACTTC; CDR3: CASSLTGAVSSYEQYF
D: TRBD2; size: many; J: TRBJ2-5; V: TRBV5-1; DNA: TGCGCCAGCAGCCTAAGACTAGCGGGGGCCCAAGAGACCCAGTACTTC; CDR3: CASSLRLAGAQETQYF
D: TRBD1; size: many; J: TRBJ1-1; V: TRBV5-1; DNA: TGCGCCAGCAGCCCCGACAGGGGAGACACTGAAGCTTTCTTT; CDR3: CASSPDRGDTEAFF
D: TRBD1; size: many; J: TRBJ2-1; V: TRBV7-2; DNA: TGTGCCAGCAGCCCACTAGGACAGGGGGCAACTGGTGAGCAGTTCTTC; CDR3: CASSPLGQGATGEQFF
D: TRBD1; size: NA; J: TRBJ2-1; V: TRBV7-3; DNA: TGTGCCAGCAGCAGACTAGGACAGGGTTGGGACAATGAGCAGTTCTTC; CDR3: CASSRLGQGWDNEQFF
D: NA; size: few; J: TRBJ1-2; V: TRBV24-1; DNA: TGTGCCACCAGTGCCGCAGGGCTTCATGGCTACACCTTC; CDR3: CATSAAGLHGYTF
D: TRBD2; size: NA; J: TRBJ2-1; V: TRBV29-1; DNA: TGCAGCGTTACAGTGGGACTAGCGGGGACATATGAGCAGTTCTTC; CDR3: CSVTVGLAGTYEQFF
D: NA; size: NA; J: TRBJ2-7; V: TRBV29-1; DNA: TGCAGCGTTGTGGGCCAAGCCTACGAGCAGTACTTC; CDR3: CSVVGQAYEQYF
D: NA; size: NA; J: TRBJ1-6; V: TRBV2; DNA: TGTGCCAGCAACGACGGAAATTCACCCCTCCACTTT; CDR3: CASNDGNSPLHF
D: TRBD1; size: many; J: TRBJ1-2; V: TRBV20-1; DNA: TGCAGTGCTAGAGGGACAGGGGGCTATGGCTACACCTTC; CDR3: CSARGTGGYGYTF
D: NA; size: NA; J: TRBJ2-7; V: TRBV11-3; DNA: TGTGCCAGCAGCTTTAGGGGCCTTCCCTCCTACGAGCAGTACTTC; CDR3: CASSFRGLPSYEQYF
D: TRBD1; size: NA; J: TRBJ1-5; V: TRBV5-1; DNA: TGCGCCAGCAGCCGGACAGGGGAAGGCCAGCCCCAGCATTTT; CDR3: CASSRTGEGQPQHF
D: TRBD1; size: NA; J: TRBJ2-7; V: TRBV6-5; DNA: TGTGCCAGCAGTTACCCGGGACAGCGCCCTACCTTC; CDR3: CASSYPGQRPTF
D: NA; size: few; J: TRBJ2-5; V: TRBV20-1; DNA: TGCAGTGCTAGGACCTCCCAAGAGACCCAGTACTTC; CDR3: CSARTSQETQYF
D: NA; size: NA; J: TRBJ1-1; V: TRBV5-1; DNA: TGCGCCAGCAGAACCGACAGCACTGAAGCTTTCTTT; CDR3: CASRTDSTEAFF
D: NA; size: many; J: TRBJ2-1; V: TRBV4-2; DNA: TGTGCCAGCAGCCAAGAGCCTAGGGGGTACAATGAGCAGTTCTTC; CDR3: CASSQEPRGYNEQFF
D: TRBD1; size: many; J: TRBJ1-6; V: TRBV7-6; DNA: TGTGCCAGCAGCTCTAGGACAGGGAGCAATTCACCCCTCCACTTT; CDR3: CASSSRTGSNSPLHF
D: NA; size: few; J: TRBJ1-1; V: TRBV12-3/TRBV12-4; DNA: TGTGCCAGCAGTTTTTCCCTGGGCACTGAAGCTTTCTTT; CDR3: CASSFSLGTEAFF
D: TRBD2; size: many; J: TRBJ2-1; V: TRBV5-1; DNA: TGCGCCAGCGTGCGAGTCGGGGGGGCTGCCGATGAGCAGTTCTTC; CDR3: CASVRVGGAADEQFF
D: NA; size: NA; J: TRBJ1-2; V: TRBV25-1; DNA: TGTGCCAGCAGTGAACGGTCAGGGAAGGGTGGGCACTATGGCTACACCTTC; CDR3: CASSERSGKGGHYGYTF
D: TRBD1; size: many; J: TRBJ1-1; V: TRBV29-1; DNA: TGCAGCGTTCGACAGGGGAACACTGAAGCTTTCTTT; CDR3: CSVRQGNTEAFF
D: NA; size: few; J: TRBJ2-7; V: TRBV3-1; DNA: TGTGCCAGCAGCATCGCGGGCGAGCAGTACTTC; CDR3: CASSIAGEQYF
D: TRBD2; size: medium-sized; J: TRBJ2-7; V: TRBV5-1; DNA: TGCGCCAGCAGCCCGGGGACTAGCGGAACACTCAGGGAGTACTTC; CDR3: CASSPGTSGTLREYF
D: NA; size: many; J: TRBJ2-3; V: TRBV5-1; DNA: TGCGCCAGCAGCTTGGGGACAGTCTTTGGCGCAGATACGCAGTATTTT; CDR3: CASSLGTVFGADTQYF
D: NA; size: many; J: TRBJ1-1; V: TRBV5-1; DNA: TGCGCCAGCAGCTTGGTCGGGGGCACGAACACTGAAGCTTTCTTT; CDR3: CASSLVGGTNTEAFF
D: NA; size: many; J: TRBJ2-7; V: TRBV5-1; DNA: TGCGCCAGCAGCCCGGACAGCTCCTACGAGCAGTACTTC; CDR3: CASSPDSSYEQYF
D: TRBD2; size: many; J: TRBJ2-3; V: TRBV11-2; DNA: TGTGCCAGCAGCGGCGGGGGGGCCGGCACAGATACGCAGTATTTT; CDR3: CASSGGGAGTDTQYF
D: NA; size: few; J: TRBJ1-6; V: TRBV5-4; DNA: TGTGCCAGCAGCTTGGTGGGCCTAGGGGGACCTCATTCACCCCTCCACTTT; CDR3: CASSLVGLGGPHSPLHF
D: NA; size: NA; J: TRBJ2-1; V: TRBV7-3; DNA: TGTGCCAGCAGCTTAGGTACTAGCTCATTCAATGAGCAGTTCTTC; CDR3: CASSLGTSSFNEQFF
D: NA; size: many; J: TRBJ1-2; V: TRBV7-9; DNA: TGTGCCAGCAGCGCTACGGGGGGAGTTAACTATGGCTACACCTTC; CDR3: CASSATGGVNYGYTF
D: TRBD1; size: few; J: TRBJ1-1; V: TRBV5-6; DNA: TGTGCCAGCAGCGAAATCCAGACAGGGGTGAACACTGAAGCTTTCTTT; CDR3: CASSEIQTGVNTEAFF
D: TRBD1; size: few; J: TRBJ1-1; V: TRBV14; DNA: TGTGCCAGCAGCCAAGTGAGGCAGGGGGCCATGAACACTGAAGCTTTCTTT; CDR3: CASSQVRQGAMNTEAFF
D: TRBD2; size: many; J: TRBJ2-7; V: TRBV12-3/TRBV12-4; DNA: TGTGCCAGCAGTTCTCTAGCGGGAACTCAAAACGAGCAGTACTTC; CDR3: CASSSLAGTQNEQYF
D: NA; size: many; J: TRBJ1-5; V: TRBV4-2; DNA: TGTGCCAGCAGCCCCACCCCCGGCGCAATGGATAGCAATCAGCCCCAGCATTTT; CDR3: CASSPTPGAMDSNQPQHF
D: TRBD1; size: many; J: TRBJ2-7; V: TRBV12-3/TRBV12-4; DNA: TGTGCCAGCAGTTCCTGGACAGGGGGAAGGGTGGAGCAGTACTTC; CDR3: CASSSWTGGRVEQYF
D: TRBD1; size: few; J: TRBJ1-2; V: TRBV18; DNA: TGTGCCAGCTCACCACCCCCCTCGGACAGGGTGAGAGGCTACACCTTC; CDR3: CASSPPPSDRVRGYTF
D: NA; size: many; J: TRBJ1-1; V: TRBV7-2; DNA: TGTGCCAGCAGCCCGAACAGGGCTTCGAACACTGAAGCTTTCTTT; CDR3: CASSPNRASNTEAFF
D: TRBD2; size: NA; J: TRBJ2-1; V: TRBV6-2/TRBV6-3; DNA: TGTGCCAGCAGGGGACTAGCGGGGGTCATTAGATACAATGAGCAGTTCTTC; CDR3: CASRGLAGVIRYNEQFF
D: NA; size: few; J: TRBJ1-1; V: TRBV11-2; DNA: TGTGCCAGCAGCTTTCAACAGGGCGGCGTCACTGAAGCTTTCTTT; CDR3: CASSFQQGGVTEAFF
D: TRBD2; size: few; J: TRBJ2-1; V: TRBV5-6; DNA: TGTGCCAGCAGCTTGGGGGGACTAGCGGCCTACAATGAGCAGTTCTTC; CDR3: CASSLGGLAAYNEQFF
D: NA; size: NA; J: TRBJ2-7; V: TRBV5-1; DNA: TGCGCCAGCAGGCTGGGGGTTGCTTACGAGCAGTACTTC; CDR3: CASRLGVAYEQYF
D: TRBD2; size: many; J: TRBJ2-5; V: TRBV7-2; DNA: TGTGCCAGCAGCTCAACTAGCGGGAGGGCAAGGGCCCAGTACTTC; CDR3: CASSSTSGRARAQYF